The rows below give T cell receptor beta chains drawn from one sample of a study of sequential checkpoint blockade in melanoma. TCRdb's copy holds only in-frame clones and misses some; the assay was immunoSEQ multiplex PCR. The profile shows 15,000 to 20,000 clones, more than 55% of them singletons. This specimen consisted of CD8+ T cells sorted from blood (inferred from file names), obtained from a patient given nivolumab and ipilimumab in sequence. The receptors shown here come from a human donor with melanoma. CDR3s leave out the opening cysteine and the closing phenylalanine or tryptophan.

V: TRBV2; CDR3: AAGEGAGVGPGELF
V: TRBV27; CDR3: ASSHGQGPSGYT
V: TRBV27; CDR3: ASSFGGTGGDYGYT
V: TRBV4-3; CDR3: ASSQDGASYDEQF
V: TRBV10-3; CDR3: AISEDRTYEQY
V: TRBV5-1; CDR3: ASSPGTTSSGANVLT
V: TRBV19; CDR3: ASSLGAGELF
V: TRBV21-1; CDR3: ASRREPYEQY
V: TRBV5-4; CDR3: ASRRGPDTEAF
V: TRBV4-1; CDR3: ASSQDLDSEAF
V: TRBV7-9; CDR3: ASSLGTSSTGELF
V: TRBV4-1; CDR3: ASSQDRGSYEQY
V: TRBV6-5; CDR3: ASSSGGPYNEQF
V: TRBV7-6; CDR3: ASSLGTGEYTEAF
V: TRBV6-6; CDR3: ASSYGQGAYEQY
V: TRBV10-1; CDR3: ASSETSGTNTGELF
V: TRBV7-9; CDR3: ASSLADWGGPGRGETQY
V: TRBV4-1; CDR3: ASSEGQGWTGELF
V: TRBV6-6; CDR3: ASSYSGTKEY
V: TRBV5-1; CDR3: ASSLVSDTSTEAF
V: TRBV9; CDR3: ASSARLAGVYNEQF
V: TRBV6-5; CDR3: ASSSGTGLRDEQY
V: TRBV2; CDR3: ASRSGNEQF
V: TRBV4-3; CDR3: ASSQDGRVNYGYT
V: TRBV10-3; CDR3: ATEREANTEAF
V: TRBV9; CDR3: ASSVGASGANEQY
V: TRBV5-4; CDR3: ASSSSPGDYGYT
V: TRBV7-8; CDR3: ASSFRTGYNEKLF
V: TRBV25-1; CDR3: ASRDTGTTYEQY
V: TRBV6-6; CDR3: ASSYTGTDEQY
V: TRBV4-1; CDR3: ASSQGQGAGTGELF
V: TRBV4-1; CDR3: ASSQGSRGLGEAF
V: TRBV9; CDR3: ASSAWDRQDEQF
V: TRBV4-1; CDR3: ASSQVGSGSETQY
V: TRBV6-1; CDR3: ASSEYGDGYT
V: TRBV27; CDR3: ASSLSDSLTGELF
V: TRBV27; CDR3: ASSLQAGEQY